The next 22 T cell receptor beta chains were all read from a single sample in a study of T cells in Graves' hyperthyroidism and ophthalmopathy. Regions amplified from RNA transcripts were the TCR beta CDR3 regions. First-round RT-PCR of the TCR CDR3 relied on the HTBI primer set. Using its own MiXCR run on the multiplex PCR reads, TCRdb lists one record per CDR3 protein. The sample shows about 680,000 distinct CDR3 sequences, around a third of them seen only once. The sample consisted of blood. Source of these receptors: a woman aged 40 to 49 with Graves' hyperthyroidism.

This clonotype was seen a single time. This chain links TRBV25-1 with TRBJ2-7; D is unresolved. The CDR3 is 12 residues long. Trimming took off 11 bases at V and 2 bases at J, with 13 bases between the two ends. CDR1 is MGHDK and CDR2 is SYGVNS in the germline V gene. The CDR3 loop is CAVEATPYEQYF. The CDR3 nucleotides read TGTGCCGTAGAGGCTACCCCCTACGAGCAGTACTTC.

In this sample, this clonotype turned up many times. The rearrangement uses TRBV20-1 and TRBJ1-6; D not resolved. There are 11 residues in the CDR3. Deletions cut 2 bases from V and 8 bases from J, with 4 bases between. The germline V gene has CDR1 DFQATT and CDR2 SNEGSKA (reference sequence). In nucleotides, the CDR3 is TGCAGTGCTAGATCGGATTCACCCCTCCACTTT. Translating it yields CSARSDSPLHF.

This clonotype appeared a few times. One end of the junction varies from germline; a read error may be responsible. The rearrangement joins TRBV5-5 to TRBJ2-7; 7 bases are shared with TRBD1. The germline CDR1 and CDR2 sequences are SGHKS and YYEKEE (reference sequence). The length of the CDR3 is 15 residues. The CDR3 reads CASSPTRTGVYEQYF. CDR3 nucleotides: TGCGCCAGCAGCCCCACAAGGACAGGAGTCTACGAGCAGTACTTC.

Worth noting for this clonotype: The junction differs from germline at one of its ends, possibly a read error. The CDR3 reads CASSYSTQGGTGAFF. CDR3 coding DNA: TGTGCCAGCAGTTACTCGACACAGGGAGGGACTGGAGCTTTCTTT. The chain joins TRBV6-6 to TRBJ1-1; a possible D gene is TRBD1 (6 bases). The CDR3 totals 15 residues. Germline V gene data show CDR1 as MNHNY and CDR2 as SVGAGI (reference sequence).

CDR3 residues: CASSPWGLAGEFYEQYF. In nucleotides, the CDR3 is TGTGCCAGCAGTCCATGGGGACTAGCGGGAGAATTTTACGAGCAGTACTTC. V is TRBV7-4 and J is TRBJ2-7; 14 bases line up with TRBD2. The CDR3 loop spans 17 amino acids. CDR1 and CDR2 from the germline V gene are SGHVT and SQSDAQ. J lost 4 bases, V lost 6 bases, and 11 bases had no gene match. The full variable domain, its missing parts supplied by reference TRBV7-4 and TRBJ2-7, is GAGVSQSPRYKVAKRGRDVALRCDSISGHVTLYWYRQTLGQGSEVLTYSQSDAQRDKSGRPSGRFSAERPERSVSTLKIQRTEQGDSAVYLCASSPWGLAGEFYEQYFGPGTRLTVT.

This clonotype occurred many times. V and J are TRBV20-1 and TRBJ2-7; D not resolved. Germline-derived CDR1 and CDR2 are DFQATT and SNEGSKA (reference sequence). Trimming shortened V by 1 base and J by 4 bases, and 5 bases separated the two germline ends. The CDR3 runs to 11 residues. CDR3 nucleotides: TGCAGTGCTAGAGCGGTTTACGAGCAGTACTTC. Protein sequence: CSARAVYEQYF.

Remarks on this clonotype: A much larger clone lies a single base off, so this may be a read error. The chain uses TRBV10-3 and TRBJ2-2, with D perhaps matching TRBD1 (5 bases). This CDR3 contains 13 residues. Germline CDR1 ENHRY, CDR2 SYGVKD. V lost 7 bases and J 1 base, leaving 7 bases between the germline ends. CDR3 sequence (DNA): TGTGCCATCACCACAGGGAACACCGGGGAGCTGTTTTTT. It is translated as CAITTGNTGELFF.

At least ten counts were recorded for this clonotype. CDR3 region: CSAMGLAGRETQYF. Here the CDR3 DNA reads TGCAGTGCTATGGGGCTAGCGGGAAGGGAGACCCAGTACTTC. The rearrangement joins TRBV20-1 to TRBJ2-5; 9 bases align to TRBD2. The CDR3 loop spans 14 amino acids. The V segment lost 4 bases and the J segment 5 bases; nucleotides outside the gene matches: 8. Germline values: CDR1 DFQATT, CDR2 SNEGSKA (reference sequence).

This clonotype showed up many times. This sequence joins TRBV19 and TRBJ1-5, with unresolved D. Per germline, CDR1 LNHDA and CDR2 SQIVND (reference sequence). The CDR3 spans 14 residues. Trimming shortened V by 5 bases and J by 0 bases, and 8 bases separated the two germline ends. The CDR3 region is CASSASNSNQPQHF. As DNA, the CDR3 is TGTGCCAGTAGTGCAAGTAATAGCAATCAGCCCCAGCATTTT.

The chain carries TRBV29-1 and TRBJ2-7, with D maybe TRBD2 (6 bases). The germline V and J ends were trimmed by 3 bases and 4 bases, with 13 bases remaining between them. The germline V gene has CDR1 SQVTM and CDR2 ANQGSEA. CDR3 length: 13 amino acids. The DNA of the CDR3 is TGCAGCGTTGATCGGGTAGCGGCTTACGAGCAGTACTTC. Residues: CSVDRVAAYEQYF.

This clonotype was recorded once. A read error is possible here, since a much larger clone lies one base away. V and J are TRBV20-1 and TRBJ2-5; 8 nucleotides match TRBD2. Looked up from germline, CDR1 is DFQATT and CDR2 is SNEGSKA (reference sequence). There are 14 residues in the CDR3. CDR3 sequence reads: CGAKVGRAVETQYF. CDR3 nucleotides: TGCGGTGCTAAGGTCGGGAGGGCCGTTGAGACCCAGTACTTC.

This clonotype was recorded once. The chain combines TRBV9 with TRBJ2-5; a weak D match, TRBD1 (6 bases). This CDR3 is 16 amino acids long. Trimming took off 3 bases at V and 5 bases at J, with 20 bases between the two ends. Per germline, CDR1 SGDLS and CDR2 YYNGEE. CDR3 sequence: CASSGPGAPARETQYF. For the CDR3, the DNA is TGTGCCAGCAGCGGGCCAGGGGCTCCTGCCCGGGAGACCCAGTACTTC.

The sample holds many counts of this clonotype. V and J are TRBV10-3 and TRBJ1-2, with no clear D. With 4 bases removed from V and 1 base from J, the gap between germline ends came to 10 bases. The CDR3 has 14 residues. CDR1 is ENHRY and CDR2 is SYGVKD in the germline V gene. The CDR3 spells CAISGSRSNYGYTF. CDR3 nucleotides: TGTGCCATCAGTGGTTCCAGAAGTAACTATGGCTACACCTTC.

This clonotype has ten or more counts. The genes are TRBV5-4 and TRBJ2-7, with no clear D. V gave up 2 bases and J gave up 5 bases, with 5 bases separating them. The germline V gene encodes CDR1 SGHNT and CDR2 YYREEE (reference sequence). The CDR3 covers 11 residues. CDR3 DNA: TGTGCCAGCAGCTTCCGGCACGAGCAGTACTTC. Residues: CASSFRHEQYF.

This clonotype appeared many times. The chain combines TRBV9 with TRBJ1-2, with D possibly matching TRBD1 (6 bases). V shed 4 bases and J shed 2 bases, with 18 bases lying between them. CDR3 length: 16 residues. CDR1 SGDLS and CDR2 YYNGEE come from the germline V gene. The CDR3 sequence: CASSQHRDTGNYGYTF. The CDR3 nucleotides are TGTGCCAGCAGCCAGCACCGGGACACGGGCAACTATGGCTACACCTTC.

The table lists this clonotype with a count of one. Sequence at one end of the junction differs from germline and may be a read error. This sequence joins TRBV7-8 and TRBJ2-3; no reliable D call. Germline V gene lookup returns CDR1 SGHVS and CDR2 FQNEAQ. This CDR3 is built from 14 residues. This CDR3 is CASSFKSTADTHYF. As DNA, the CDR3 is TGTGCCAGCAGCTTCAAATCCACCGCAGATACGCACTATTTT.

This clonotype has only a few counts. The chain uses TRBV28 and TRBJ2-7; the D gene could be TRBD1 or TRBD2 (5 bases each). The length of the CDR3 is 20 residues. With 5 bases removed from V and 2 bases from J, the gap between germline ends came to 31 bases. Germline-derived CDR1 and CDR2 are MDHEN and SYDVKM. The DNA of the CDR3 is TGTGCCAGCAGTCTAAGAGAGATGAAACAACCCGGGGCCGGTCCCTACGAGCAGTACTTC. Its protein is CASSLREMKQPGAGPYEQYF. The whole variable domain, remainder taken from reference TRBV28 and TRBJ2-7, is DVKVTQSSRYLVKRTGEKVFLECVQDMDHENMFWYRQDPGLGLRLIYFSYDVKMKEKGDIPEGYSVSREKKERFSLILESASTNQTSMYLCASSLREMKQPGAGPYEQYFGPGTRLTVT.

The chain combines TRBV29-1 with TRBJ1-1; a weak D match, TRBD1 (5 bases). This CDR3 is 15 amino acids long. Per the germline V gene, CDR1 is SQVTM and CDR2 is ANQGSEA. The germline V and J ends were trimmed by 3 bases and 0 bases, with 14 bases remaining between them. CDR3 nucleotides: TGCAGCGTTGACGACGGGACGGTTATGAACACTGAAGCTTTCTTT. Translation: CSVDDGTVMNTEAFF.

Details on this clonotype: A single base separates this from a much larger clone, so it may be a read error. The J gene is TRBJ1-1, the V gene TRBV2, with D unclear. V gave up 6 bases and J gave up 1 base, with 9 bases separating them. The length of the CDR3 is 13 residues. Per germline, CDR1 SNHLY and CDR2 FYNNEI. CDR3 nucleotides: TGTGCCAGCAGGCCCGGTTCGAACACTGAAGCTTTCTTT. This encodes CASRPGSNTEAFF.

This rearrangement joins TRBV12-3 or TRBV12-4 to TRBJ1-1; D is possibly TRBD1 (5 bases). V was trimmed by 3 bases and J by 8 bases, leaving 13 bases between them. CDR3 length equals 13 residues. CDR3 nucleotide sequence: TGTGCCAGCAGTTTGATAGCCGGGACCGAAGCTTTCTTT. Its protein product is CASSLIAGTEAFF.

This clonotype appeared many times. The V call is TRBV15, the J call TRBJ1-6; tentative D call: TRBD1 (5 bases). CDR1 is LNHNV, CDR2 YYDKDF, per germline (reference sequence). This CDR3 region has 19 residues. The V gene lost 0 bases and the J gene lost 10 bases, with 25 bases spanning the gap. The CDR3 spells CATSRDKGRGGSQESPLHF. In DNA, the CDR3 is TGTGCCACCAGCAGAGATAAGGGGAGGGGAGGGAGTCAGGAGTCACCCCTCCACTTT.

This clonotype was counted many times. This chain connects TRBV19 to TRBJ1-5; no firm D call. CDR1 is LNHDA and CDR2 is SQIVND in the germline V gene (reference sequence). Trimming shortened V by 9 bases and J by 5 bases, and 14 bases separated the two germline ends. The CDR3 consists of 13 residues. The CDR3 bases are TGTGCCAGCCGGAGCGCCGGCGATCAGCCCCAGCATTTT. Amino acids: CASRSAGDQPQHF.